These 5 T cell receptor beta chains originate from one sample sequenced in a study of T-cell reconstitution after alpha-beta-depleted transplantation in children. Unique molecular identifiers were built into the TCRbeta library. Using its own MiXCR run on the PCR reads, TCRdb lists one record per CDR3 protein. The sample lists approximately 100,000 distinct CDR3 sequences, 12% occurring once. Sequenced material: PBMCs from the stem cell graft donor, taken from the stem cell graft. All receptors derive from a human donor who donated a stem cell graft to a child with inherited bone marrow failure.

This chain connects TRBV6-1 to TRBJ2-1; D may be TRBD2 (7 bases). Germline V gene lookup returns CDR1 MNHNS and CDR2 SASEGT. V shed 6 bases and J shed 8 bases, with 20 bases lying between them. CDR3 length: 15 residues. DNA for the CDR3: TGTGCCAGCAGCGCAGGGAGGGCCGGGGGCCATGAGCAGTTCTTC. Residues: CASSAGRAGGHEQFF.

V and J are TRBV11-3 and TRBJ2-3; D remains ambiguous. The CDR3 covers 12 residues. Trimming took off 5 bases at V and 5 bases at J, with 8 bases between the two ends. CDR1 is SGHNT, CDR2 YENEEA, per germline. The CDR3 bases are TGTGCCAGCAGCCCCTGGGGAGATACGCAGTATTTT. This sequence encodes CASSPWGDTQYF.

This clonotype appeared many times. Written as DNA, the CDR3 is TGTGCCAGCAGCTTAGTATCGCGAAATGTAACACCCCTCCACTTT. It encodes CASSLVSRNVTPLHF. This sequence joins TRBV7-8 and TRBJ1-6; D gene unclear. The germline CDR1 and CDR2 sequences are SGHVS and FQNEAQ. Between the trimmed V and J ends, which lost 1 base and 11 bases, there was a span of 15 bases. This CDR3 is 15 amino acids long. The full variable domain, in which reference TRBV7-8 and TRBJ1-6 provide the parts outside the CDR3, is GAGVSQSPRYKVAKRGQDVALRCDPISGHVSLFWYQQALGQGPEFLTYFQNEAQLDKSGLPSDRFFAERPEGSVSTLKIQRTQQEDSAVYLCASSLVSRNVTPLHFGNGTRLTVT.

This clonotype appeared many times. CDR3 region: CASSLGGVGQPQHF. CDR3 DNA: TGCGCCAGCAGCTTGGGGGGGGTAGGTCAGCCCCAGCATTTT. This rearrangement joins TRBV5-1 to TRBJ1-5; the D gene is possibly TRBD1 (5 bases). Looked up from germline, CDR1 is SGHRS and CDR2 is YFSETQ. Trimming shortened V by 0 bases and J by 6 bases, and 10 bases separated the two germline ends. The CDR3 consists of 14 residues.

This clonotype was recorded at least ten times. This chain links TRBV9 with TRBJ1-5, with a possible D match to TRBD1 (5 bases). Germline values: CDR1 SGDLS, CDR2 YYNGEE. The CDR3 length is 15 residues. Trimming pared 4 bases from V and 5 bases from J, leaving 16 bases between. CDR3 DNA sequence: TGTGCCAGCAGCCGGGACCAGGCCCCGGATCAGCCCCAGCATTTT. Residues: CASSRDQAPDQPQHF.